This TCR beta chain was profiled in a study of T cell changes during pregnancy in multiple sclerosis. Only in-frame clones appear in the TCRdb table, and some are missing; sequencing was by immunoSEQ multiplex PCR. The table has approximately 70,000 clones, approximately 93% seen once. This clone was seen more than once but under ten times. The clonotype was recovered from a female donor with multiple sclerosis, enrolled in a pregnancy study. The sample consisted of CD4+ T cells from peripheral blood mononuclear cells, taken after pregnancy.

CDR3 DNA sequence: TGTGCCAGCAGTATCAGCGGGAGCGGGAACGAGCAGTACTTC. This codes for CASSISGSGNEQYF. The chain is built from TRBV6-5 and TRBJ2-7, with 8 nucleotides matching TRBD2. Per the germline V gene, CDR1 is MNHEY and CDR2 is SVGAGI. The CDR3 loop spans 14 amino acids. V shed 5 bases, J shed 5 bases, and the junction held 8 bases outside the gene matches.